This record looks at one T cell receptor beta chain sequence and its context. What it binds is unknown. The data were obtained in a study of blood T cells in healthy people across ages. A second PCR of 7 to 11 cycles used a sample-barcoded 5' primer and a J-beta primer mix. The template-switch adaptor, which had 12 random nucleotides, put a tag on each cDNA molecule. TCRdb passed the 5' RACE reads through MiXCR, listing each CDR3 protein once. This sample has fewer than 700,000 distinct CDR3 sequences, with 40% to 45% found just once. Germline lookup yields CDR1 LNHNV and CDR2 YYDKDF (reference sequence). V dropped 0 bases and J dropped 5 bases, with 13 bases sitting between them. This CDR3 has 15 amino acids. Overall study results and limits: Older age went with lower TCR beta diversity per million T cells, in a roughly linear way.

This TCR was recovered from a man aged 80 or over in good health. The source material was blood. This chain connects TRBV15 to TRBJ2-5; weak D call: TRBD2 (7 bases). In nucleotides, the CDR3 is TGTGCCACCAGCAGAGATCGGGGGGCCCGTGAGACCCAGTACTTC. It yields the protein CATSRDRGARETQYF.